The TCR beta chain described here comes from a study of CD8 T cells in Susac syndrome. RNA in amounts of roughly 0.5 to 1 ug was reverse transcribed with random hexamers. By means of immunoSEQ multiplex PCR, TCR beta CDR3 spanning 54 Vbeta and 13 Jbeta underwent amplification. TCRdb passed the immunoSEQ multiplex PCR reads through MiXCR, listing each CDR3 protein once. The table lists about 90,000 distinct CDR3 sequences, 96% of them singletons. Germline V gene lookup returns CDR1 GTSNPN and CDR2 SVGIG (reference sequence). With V trimmed by 4 bases and J by 5 bases, 7 bases remained unmatched. The CDR3 spans 13 residues.

The sequencing sample was made of CD8+ T cells from PBMCs. The V gene is TRBV30, the J gene TRBJ1-1, with 7 bases matching TRBD1. The sequence was obtained from a human donor with Susac syndrome. The CDR3 nucleotides are TGTGCCTGGACACGACAGGGCGGTACTGAAGCTTTCTTT. Translating it yields CAWTRQGGTEAFF.